This TCR beta chain was documented in a study of identical twins. Study-wide results and limits: Insertions were fewer in abundant cord blood beta clonotypes, whereas memory repertoires showed none of this pattern.

This clonotype was counted only a few times. The antigen remains unidentified. CDR3 length: 15 residues. The junction had 4 bases not matched to a gene; V was cut back by 0 bases and J by 3 bases. CDR1 is LGHNA, CDR2 YSLEER, per germline. TCRdb reprocessed the 5' RACE reads with MiXCR, giving one entry per CDR3 protein. Of some 760,000 distinct CDR3 sequences detected, around a sixth appear once; the ten largest clones hold around 13%. The data also belong to a second study, concerning T cells expressing NK-cell markers. That study adds: It was sorted CD3+CD56+NKG2C+, CD3+CD56+NKG2C- and CD3+CD56-NKG2C+ T cells that supplied the TCR beta repertoires. It remained uncertain whether the expanded NKG2C+ T cell clones were specific for HCMV antigens.

Input material: PBMCs. This chain joins TRBV4-3 and TRBJ2-7; 8 bases fit TRBD2. The clonotype comes from a woman between 18 and 29 years old in good health. CDR3 nucleotides: TGCGCCAGCAGCCAAGAATGGACTAGCATCTACGAGCAGTACTTC. Amino acids: CASSQEWTSIYEQYF.